This T cell receptor beta chain was retrieved from a study of blood T cell repertoires in COVID-19. The overall study: COVID-19 samples collected from the United States, Italy and Spain covered acute and convalescent phases. T cells, B-cell-depleted T cells, or PBMCs supplied cDNA or gDNA.

Trimming stripped 8 bases from V and 0 bases from J, with 9 bases between. The germline gives CDR1 MDHEN, CDR2 SYDVKM. The CDR3 is 13 residues long. Per the study methods: Scientists estimated how many nucleated cells there were by amplifying reference gene primers. Sequenced by immunoSEQ multiplex PCR; TCRdb stores in-frame clones only, minus some. V, J and clone size derive from that table, while D and trimming were established from the DNA sequence. The sample carries roughly 86,000 clones, more than 75% recorded once. This chain uses TRBV28 with TRBJ2-3; D might be TRBD1 (5 bases). This receptor was taken from a man in his fifties with active or convalescent COVID-19. The sequenced sample was peripheral blood. CDR3 sequence (DNA): TGTGCCAGCGGAGACAGTAGCACAGATACGCAGTATTTT. Translating gives CASGDSSTDTQYF.